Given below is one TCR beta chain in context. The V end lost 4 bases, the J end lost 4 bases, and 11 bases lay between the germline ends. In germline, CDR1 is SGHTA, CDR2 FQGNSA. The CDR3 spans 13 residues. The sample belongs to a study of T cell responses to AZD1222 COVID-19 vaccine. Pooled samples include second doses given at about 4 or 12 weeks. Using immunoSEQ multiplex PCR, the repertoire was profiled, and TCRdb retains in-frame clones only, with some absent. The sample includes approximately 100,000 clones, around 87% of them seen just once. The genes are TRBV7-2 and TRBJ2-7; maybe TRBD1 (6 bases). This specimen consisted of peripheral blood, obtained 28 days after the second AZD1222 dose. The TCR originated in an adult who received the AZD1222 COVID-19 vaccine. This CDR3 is CASSSPQGYEQYF. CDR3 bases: TGTGCCAGCAGCTCACCCCAGGGGTACGAGCAGTACTTC.